This is a list of T cell receptor beta chains from one sample in a study of T cell responses to AZD1222 COVID-19 vaccine. Clones were read by immunoSEQ multiplex PCR, and TCRdb kept only the in-frame ones, dropping some. The sample yields fewer than 100,000 clones, roughly nine tenths seen once. The sample in question was peripheral blood, obtained 28 days after the second AZD1222 dose. The receptors stem from an adult who received the AZD1222 COVID-19 vaccine. Both conserved end residues are part of each CDR3. The order of the fields is J gene, clone size, V gene, D gene, CDR3 DNA, CDR3 protein. The D gene is left open where the match is weak. The size entry is marked missing in some rows and otherwise reads once, few, many or a size class.

j_gene: TRBJ2-5; abundance: -; v_gene: TRBV5-1; d_gene: TRBD2; CDR3nt: TGCGCCAGCAGCGTCTCTCCGGGACTAGTGTACCAAGAGACCCAGTACTTC; CDR3aa: CASSVSPGLVYQETQYF
j_gene: TRBJ1-5; abundance: -; v_gene: TRBV21-1; d_gene: -; CDR3nt: TGTGCCAGCAGCGCCGGGACAGGGTTTCGGAATCAGCCCCAGCATTTT; CDR3aa: CASSAGTGFRNQPQHF
j_gene: TRBJ2-2; abundance: -; v_gene: TRBV28; d_gene: TRBD2; CDR3nt: TGTGCCAGCAGTTTTTTCCCCGGGCTAGCGGGGGTTGCCGGGGAGCTGTTTTTT; CDR3aa: CASSFFPGLAGVAGELFF
j_gene: TRBJ2-1; abundance: -; v_gene: TRBV9; d_gene: TRBD1; CDR3nt: TGTGCCAGCAGCGCAGGACAGGGCAGATACAATGAGCAGTTCTTC; CDR3aa: CASSAGQGRYNEQFF
j_gene: TRBJ2-7; abundance: -; v_gene: TRBV7-9; d_gene: TRBD1; CDR3nt: TGTGCCAGCAGCTTAGAGACAGGGAATTCCTACGAGCAGTACTTC; CDR3aa: CASSLETGNSYEQYF
j_gene: TRBJ2-7; abundance: -; v_gene: TRBV6-2/TRBV6-3; d_gene: TRBD1; CDR3nt: TGTGCCAGCAGTTATGTCGTGGGACAGGGCATGTTC; CDR3aa: CASSYVVGQGMF
j_gene: TRBJ2-7; abundance: -; v_gene: TRBV29-1; d_gene: -; CDR3nt: TGCAGCGTGAGGGCCCAAGTTGACGAGCAGTACTTC; CDR3aa: CSVRAQVDEQYF
j_gene: TRBJ2-2; abundance: -; v_gene: TRBV6-4; d_gene: TRBD1; CDR3nt: TGTGCCAGCAGTCCGGACAGGGGGCGGAGCGGGGAGCTGTTTTTT; CDR3aa: CASSPDRGRSGELFF
j_gene: TRBJ2-7; abundance: -; v_gene: TRBV6-2/TRBV6-3; d_gene: -; CDR3nt: TGTGCCAGCAGTTCACCCTTGGGGGCTACCCACTACGAGCAGTACTTC; CDR3aa: CASSSPLGATHYEQYF
j_gene: TRBJ1-1; abundance: -; v_gene: TRBV5-1; d_gene: TRBD1; CDR3nt: TGCGCCAGCAGCCCGGACAGGCCCTCAATTGGAGCTTTCTTT; CDR3aa: CASSPDRPSIGAFF
j_gene: TRBJ2-7; abundance: -; v_gene: TRBV3-1/TRBV3-2; d_gene: -; CDR3nt: TGTGCCAGCAGCCCGTACGGGGCCGGGTCCTCCTACGAGCAGTACTTC; CDR3aa: CASSPYGAGSSYEQYF
j_gene: TRBJ2-2; abundance: -; v_gene: TRBV14; d_gene: -; CDR3nt: TGTGCCAGCAGCCGCCTATCCCTTCCTAGGGGGAACACCGGGGAGCTGTTTTTT; CDR3aa: CASSRLSLPRGNTGELFF
j_gene: TRBJ1-2; abundance: -; v_gene: TRBV4-3; d_gene: -; CDR3nt: TGCGCCAGCAGCCAAGATTTTTCAGGGGTTGGCTATGGCTACACCTTC; CDR3aa: CASSQDFSGVGYGYTF
j_gene: TRBJ2-7; abundance: -; v_gene: TRBV5-6; d_gene: -; CDR3nt: TGTGCCAGCAGCATGGGATCATACGAGCAGTACTTC; CDR3aa: CASSMGSYEQYF
j_gene: TRBJ2-5; abundance: -; v_gene: TRBV7-3; d_gene: TRBD1; CDR3nt: TGTGCCAGCAGCTTTCAGACAGGGCCACAAGAGACCCAGTACTTC; CDR3aa: CASSFQTGPQETQYF
j_gene: TRBJ1-6; abundance: -; v_gene: TRBV19; d_gene: -; CDR3nt: TGTGCCAGTAGTCCCGGGGGGACATCGCCCCTCCACTTT; CDR3aa: CASSPGGTSPLHF
j_gene: TRBJ2-7; abundance: -; v_gene: TRBV27; d_gene: -; CDR3nt: TGTGCCAGCAGTACCCCGGACAGCTCCTCCTACGAGCAGTACTTC; CDR3aa: CASSTPDSSSYEQYF
j_gene: TRBJ1-5; abundance: once; v_gene: TRBV5-1; d_gene: -; CDR3nt: TGCGCCAGCAGCTTGTTAGGGGTTGCGGGCAATCAGCCCCAGCATTTT; CDR3aa: CASSLLGVAGNQPQHF
j_gene: TRBJ1-5; abundance: -; v_gene: TRBV19; d_gene: TRBD1; CDR3nt: TGTGCCAGTAATCCCGGGACAGGGTTTTGGCAGCCCCAGCATTTT; CDR3aa: CASNPGTGFWQPQHF
j_gene: TRBJ1-5; abundance: -; v_gene: TRBV6-5; d_gene: TRBD1; CDR3nt: TGTGCCAGCTGGGACAGGGGGCATGGGCCCCAGCATTTT; CDR3aa: CASWDRGHGPQHF
j_gene: TRBJ2-7; abundance: -; v_gene: TRBV28; d_gene: TRBD1; CDR3nt: TGTGCCAGCAGTACGCCGGGACAGTCCTACGAGCAGTACTTC; CDR3aa: CASSTPGQSYEQYF
j_gene: TRBJ2-7; abundance: -; v_gene: TRBV10-3; d_gene: -; CDR3nt: TGTGCCATCAGTGAGTCAGGGGACTCTTCCTACGAGCAGTACTTC; CDR3aa: CAISESGDSSYEQYF
j_gene: TRBJ1-2; abundance: few; v_gene: TRBV7-2; d_gene: -; CDR3nt: TGTGCCAGCAGCTTAGCGGGGCAGGGAGGCTATGGCTACACCTTC; CDR3aa: CASSLAGQGGYGYTF
j_gene: TRBJ2-7; abundance: -; v_gene: TRBV28; d_gene: TRBD1; CDR3nt: TGTGCCGTCCTTCCCGGGACAGGGTCCTACGAGCAGTACTTC; CDR3aa: CAVLPGTGSYEQYF
j_gene: TRBJ2-2; abundance: -; v_gene: TRBV5-1; d_gene: -; CDR3nt: TGCGCCAGCAGCTGGACAGACTCGAACACCGGGGAGCTGTTTTTT; CDR3aa: CASSWTDSNTGELFF
j_gene: TRBJ2-2; abundance: -; v_gene: TRBV5-1; d_gene: TRBD2; CDR3nt: TGCGCCAGCAGCGGACTAGCGGGGAACACCGGGGAGCTGTTTTTT; CDR3aa: CASSGLAGNTGELFF
j_gene: TRBJ1-4; abundance: -; v_gene: TRBV3-1/TRBV3-2; d_gene: TRBD1; CDR3nt: TGTGCCAGCAGCCAGGGGACAGGGGTTCGGGCTAATGAAAAACTGTTTTTT; CDR3aa: CASSQGTGVRANEKLFF
j_gene: TRBJ1-3; abundance: -; v_gene: TRBV27; d_gene: TRBD1; CDR3nt: TGTGCCAGCAGTCGAACAGGGGGCGGTTCTGGAAACACCATATATTTT; CDR3aa: CASSRTGGGSGNTIYF
j_gene: TRBJ1-1; abundance: once; v_gene: TRBV6-5; d_gene: -; CDR3nt: TGTGCCAGCAGTTCCCGACTCTTGAACACTGAAGCTTTCTTT; CDR3aa: CASSSRLLNTEAFF
j_gene: TRBJ2-2; abundance: -; v_gene: TRBV4-1; d_gene: TRBD2; CDR3nt: TGCGCCAGCAGCCAACCACTCCGGGGGGGAGGCGGGGAGCTGTTTTTT; CDR3aa: CASSQPLRGGGGELFF
j_gene: TRBJ1-5; abundance: -; v_gene: TRBV5-1; d_gene: -; CDR3nt: TGCGCCAGCAGCTTGGGGGACACGGGACAGCCCCAGCATTTT; CDR3aa: CASSLGDTGQPQHF
j_gene: TRBJ1-2; abundance: -; v_gene: TRBV6-2/TRBV6-3; d_gene: -; CDR3nt: TGTGCCAGCAGTTACCACAGGGACGTCTCCTTC; CDR3aa: CASSYHRDVSF
j_gene: TRBJ2-3; abundance: few; v_gene: TRBV28; d_gene: -; CDR3nt: TGTGCCAGCAGCCCGGTTGAGAGGGGCCCGCAGTATTTT; CDR3aa: CASSPVERGPQYF
j_gene: TRBJ2-7; abundance: -; v_gene: TRBV6-2/TRBV6-3; d_gene: -; CDR3nt: TGTGCCAGCAGTTATACGGCAGTTTCCTACGAGCAGTACTTC; CDR3aa: CASSYTAVSYEQYF
j_gene: TRBJ2-1; abundance: -; v_gene: TRBV18; d_gene: -; CDR3nt: TGTGCCAGCTCACCACCTCAAGGGGGGGGCCTCTTCAATGAGCAGTTCTTC; CDR3aa: CASSPPQGGGLFNEQFF
j_gene: TRBJ2-2; abundance: -; v_gene: TRBV30; d_gene: -; CDR3nt: TGTGCCTGGAGCTTTAAGGGCAGGCAGGCGAACACCGGGGAGCTGTTTTTT; CDR3aa: CAWSFKGRQANTGELFF
j_gene: TRBJ2-7; abundance: -; v_gene: TRBV7-9; d_gene: -; CDR3nt: TGTGCCAGCAGCCTCAGGGTACCCTACGAGCAGTACTTC; CDR3aa: CASSLRVPYEQYF
j_gene: TRBJ2-1; abundance: -; v_gene: TRBV6-5; d_gene: -; CDR3nt: TGTGCCAGCAGTTCCCTGGGGGCGGGGGATTACAATGAGCAGTTCTTC; CDR3aa: CASSSLGAGDYNEQFF
j_gene: TRBJ2-7; abundance: -; v_gene: TRBV11-2; d_gene: -; CDR3nt: TGTGCCAGCAGCTTAGGACAGTCTCTCTACGAGCAGTACTTC; CDR3aa: CASSLGQSLYEQYF
j_gene: TRBJ1-3; abundance: -; v_gene: TRBV5-1; d_gene: -; CDR3nt: TGCGCCAGCAGCCCCCCGAACTCTGGAAACACCATATATTTT; CDR3aa: CASSPPNSGNTIYF
j_gene: TRBJ1-5; abundance: -; v_gene: TRBV7-2; d_gene: -; CDR3nt: TGTGCCAGCAGCTTCTACGGGAATCAGCCCCAGCATTTT; CDR3aa: CASSFYGNQPQHF
j_gene: TRBJ1-2; abundance: -; v_gene: TRBV9; d_gene: -; CDR3nt: TGTGCCAGCACCCCCATGCCGGGGAACGGGTATGGCTACACCTTC; CDR3aa: CASTPMPGNGYGYTF
j_gene: TRBJ1-2; abundance: -; v_gene: TRBV21-1; d_gene: -; CDR3nt: TGTGCCAGCAGCAATCTGGACAGGGCTAGCGGCTACACCTTC; CDR3aa: CASSNLDRASGYTF
j_gene: TRBJ1-1; abundance: -; v_gene: TRBV5-1; d_gene: -; CDR3nt: TGCGCCAGCAGCCCCGGGGGAGGCCAGGAGAACACTGAAGCTTTCTTT; CDR3aa: CASSPGGGQENTEAFF